Listed here are 8 T cell receptor beta chains from one sample, sequenced in a study of CD8 T cells in Susac syndrome. The RNA input was about 0.5 to 1 ug, and it was reverse transcribed with random hexamers. TCRdb independently ran MiXCR on the immunoSEQ multiplex PCR reads; one entry per CDR3 protein. The profile shows roughly 190,000 distinct CDR3 sequences, roughly nine tenths of them singletons. The sequenced sample was CD4+ T cells from PBMCs. The receptors come from a human donor with Susac syndrome.

The chain recombines TRBV19 with TRBJ1-2, with 7 bases identical to TRBD1. Germline loops: CDR1 LNHDA, CDR2 SQIVND (reference sequence). This CDR3 contains 15 residues. V shed 2 bases and J 4 bases; nucleotides not matched to a gene: 7. The DNA for the CDR3 is TGTGCCAGTAGTATACAGGGGGAAGGGCCCTATGGCTACACCTTC. Encoded protein: CASSIQGEGPYGYTF.

The chain couples TRBV6-2 or TRBV6-3 to TRBJ1-1; the D is unclear. The V end lost 9 bases, the J end lost 5 bases, and 7 bases lay between the germline ends. There are 10 residues in the CDR3. Germline CDR1 reads MNHEY; CDR2 reads SVGEGT. In DNA, the CDR3 is TGTGCCAGGGCAAGGACTGAAGCTTTCTTT. Translation gives CARARTEAFF.

This sequence joins TRBV5-4 and TRBJ2-2; TRBD1 matches 10 bases. The CDR3 runs 15 residues. V dropped 4 bases and J dropped 7; count of bases not matched to a gene: 7. Germline loops: CDR1 SGHNT, CDR2 YYREEE (reference sequence). The CDR3 reads CASSPRQGANGELFF. Here the CDR3 DNA reads TGTGCCAGCAGCCCCAGACAGGGGGCGAACGGGGAGCTGTTTTTT.

V is TRBV19 and J is TRBJ2-6, with 7 bases lining up with TRBD2. V lost 6 bases to trimming and J lost 2 bases; unmatched junction nucleotides: 1. The germline V gene encodes CDR1 LNHDA and CDR2 SQIVND (reference sequence). The CDR3 contains 14 residues. CDR3 DNA: TGTGCCAGTAGGGGAGGGACTGGGGCCAACGTCCTGACTTTC. Its translation: CASRGGTGANVLTF.

The V call is TRBV7-8, the J call TRBJ2-3; 11 positions agree with TRBD2. V dropped 2 bases and J dropped 3; count of bases not matched to a gene: 7. Germline V lookup: CDR1 SGHVS, CDR2 FQNEAQ. The CDR3 has 17 amino acids. As DNA, the CDR3 is TGTGCCAGCAGCTTAAGGCCCGGGACTAGCGGAACAGATACGCAGTATTTT. Translated: CASSLRPGTSGTDTQYF. The whole variable domain, filled in from reference TRBV7-8 and TRBJ2-3, reads GAGVSQSPRYKVAKRGQDVALRCDPISGHVSLFWYQQALGQGPEFLTYFQNEAQLDKSGLPSDRFFAERPEGSVSTLKIQRTQQEDSAVYLCASSLRPGTSGTDTQYFGPGTRLTVL.

The chain combines TRBV12-3 or TRBV12-4 with TRBJ2-1; D gene unclear. The CDR3 is made up of 12 amino acids. V dropped 9 bases and J dropped 4 bases, with 10 bases sitting between them. CDR3 DNA: TGTGCCAGTAGACCTTCTTACAATGAGCAGTTCTTC. Protein sequence: CASRPSYNEQFF.

The rearrangement links TRBV5-6 to TRBJ2-7; 9 nucleotides align to TRBD1. CDR1 and CDR2 from the germline V gene are SGHDT and YYEEEE. This CDR3 has 15 residues. V shed 4 bases and J 6 bases; nucleotides not matched to a gene: 11. This chain's CDR3 is CASSANRGRKGEQYF. In DNA, the CDR3 is TGTGCCAGCAGCGCTAACAGGGGGCGAAAGGGCGAGCAGTACTTC. Complete variable domain (other parts from reference TRBV5-6 and TRBJ2-7): DAGVTQSPTHLIKTRGQQVTLRCSPKSGHDTVSWYQQALGQGPQFIFQYYEEEERQRGNFPDRFSGHQFPNYSSELNVNALLLGDSALYLCASSANRGRKGEQYFGPGTRLTVT.

This chain connects TRBV19 to TRBJ1-5; D not resolved. The CDR3 is 14 residues long. Germline V gene sequence: CDR1 LNHDA, CDR2 SQIVND (reference sequence). Trimming removed 5 bases from V and 7 bases from J, with 15 bases in between. Written as DNA, the CDR3 is TGTGCCAGTAGTCTTATCGCCCCTTACCAGCCCCAGCATTTT. This sequence encodes CASSLIAPYQPQHF.